This note documents a single TCR beta chain sequence. This clone was seen more than once but under ten times. The target of this receptor is not known. No much larger clone exists at a distance of one base, and base qualities are not known. This entry comes from a study of cytomegalovirus exposure and HLA in healthy donors (dated by TCRdb to the late 2010s). General notes on the study: An earlier analysis of 587 of the donors reported over 250 Gb of sequence data and around 110 million unique TCR beta sequences obtained from roughly 170 million T cells. Roughly 300 gigabases of sequencing data and 78 million or so unique TCR sequences were included in an early release covering 550 to 650 HLA-typed donors. Of the roughly 410 genotyped donors, approximately 81% were placed in the genetic ancestry cluster associated with self-reported Caucasian donors. The aim of the study was to test whether cataloging public T cell receptors could identify signatures of past pathogen exposure. The study profiled the T cell repertoires of hundreds of subjects by immunosequencing and related them to cytomegalovirus serostatus. Along with the approximately 620-subject first cohort, a separate validation cohort of over a hundred different subjects was used. High-throughput TCR immunosequencing, statistical association of individual TCRs with disease status, and machine learning were combined to predict cytomegalovirus infection status. In a later analysis, previously published TCR beta repertoires from 500 to 750 donors were re-analyzed and high-resolution HLA genotyping was added so that TCR occurrence patterns could be studied. The later analysis used no new phenotypic data to find candidate immune exposures, relying instead on TCR beta sequences and their occurrence across donors. To decide whether each TCR beta V gene segment behaved as functional or pseudogenic, an earlier analysis of several hundred of the donors relied on high-throughput TCR beta sequencing. Alongside the repertoire data, information on donor age, sex, ethnicity and CMV serostatus was compiled. In a later genetic analysis, genome-wide SNP genotypes for 398 of the 666 donors were used, and that subset was treated as a discovery cohort. Every repertoire in the discovery cohort had been generated on one and the same sequencing platform. Both class I and class II loci were covered by HLA typing, at four-digit resolution. The number of donors typed differed by locus, with roughly 620-640 for A, B, C, DRB1 and DQB1, roughly 520 for DQA1, about 610 for DPA1, and roughly 450 for DPB1. About five DR-DQ haplotypes were handled as single units for association and clustering, since linkage in the cohort was strong. Among roughly 370 genotyped donors of the cohort, an average of about 240,000 unique TCR beta nucleotide sequences were sequenced per donor, roughly 20% of them non-productive. General findings and caveats noted by the study authors: A further reported finding was that TCR beta sequences accurately predicted the HLA-A and HLA-B alleles for most subjects in the first cohort. A later analysis found that HLA-associated TCR beta chains were more clonally expanded and had lower generation probabilities than equally common non-associated chains. A total of 164 TCR beta chains were listed by the study as associated with cytomegalovirus. A later analysis associated about 18,000 TCR beta sequences with specific HLA alleles at a false discovery rate of 0.05. Most CMV-associated TCR beta chains appeared to be HLA-restricted in a later analysis, and the HLA associations seemed to be driven largely by CMV exposure. Some IMGT-functional V segments, including TRBV6-2 and TRBV6-3, could not be told apart with the 87-base-pair reads, so those segments were excluded. According to a later genetic analysis, donors in an Asian-associated ancestry cluster had fewer N-insertions in productive TCRs than the approximately 630-donor mean. The authors suggested that the approach could potentially be extended to other disease states and immunological phenotypes. Linkage disequilibrium might explain the correlated functional status among segregating V segments, but an unknown experimental factor could not be ruled out. In a later analysis, the rate of TCR association differed among HLA loci, with DRB1 alleles having the most associated TCRs and HLA-C alleles having the fewest. HLA typing was unavailable for some donors at each locus, so association tests used only the typed subset. The cohort was sequenced for TCR beta chains only, and without alpha or paired-chain data the features that could be detected were limited. The only immune exposure information available for the cohort was CMV serostatus. Sequencing depth was assumed to be roughly uniform across donors in the presence/absence analyses, though that assumption may not hold. A later analysis reported that several top co-occurrence clusters appeared linked to parvovirus B19, influenza, CMV and Epstein-Barr virus. In vitro tests confirmed that a few of the cytomegalovirus-associated TCR beta chains recognize cytomegalovirus antigens. In an earlier analysis of about 550 of the donors, most TCR beta V segments were observed in productive rearrangements about 87% or about 30% of the time, broadly matching IMGT annotations. A later genetic analysis associated a missense DCLRE1C variant with V-gene and J-gene trimming of TCR beta chains, and an independent cohort replicated the association. When HLA alleles, especially DR and DQ, strongly co-occurred, TCR associations were difficult to assign to individual alleles. A cluster of highly shared sequence variants was judged likely to be a technical artifact of the sequencing pipeline. Cytomegalovirus status was reported to be diagnosed by the classifier with high specificity and sensitivity in both the original and validation cohorts. Because counts were too low, fewer than 20 rarely observed V segments, including chromosome 9 orphons, were excluded from the earlier analysis of 587 of the donors. Most TCR sequences were seen in very few donors, while some public TCRs were found in many individuals.

Counted from cysteine to phenylalanine, this CDR3 has 17 amino acids. The read is trimmed to its CDR3 DNA, 51 bases read in frame from base 1. Via the germline V gene, CDR1 is MRHNA and CDR2 SNTAGT. V is pared back by 0 bases and J by 0 bases, with 14 bases lying between the germline termini. The cohort comprised more than 550 healthy bone marrow donors. All cohort members were sampled while nominally healthy, although unrecorded immune exposures were likely present. The donor was CMV seronegative and belonged to the group of over 350 seronegative cohort members. A peripheral blood sample was provided by each donor, and peripheral blood mononuclear cells were used for TCR beta sequencing. The Qiagen DNeasy Blood Extraction Kit was used to extract genomic DNA from the blood cell samples. The method behind the library was the immunoSEQ multiplex PCR assay. For the multiplex PCR, a mixture combining 60 forward primers for TCR Vbeta segments and 13 reverse primers for TCR Jbeta segments was used. A multiplex PCR assay on genomic DNA amplified the CDR3 region of rearranged TCR beta genes. The amplified TCR beta libraries were sequenced on the Illumina HiSeq System as 87-base-pair reads. The study's processing was this. A later analysis tallied around 80 million unique TCR beta chains across the 640 or so repertoires, and around 9.9 million of those chains were shared by two or more donors. To remove PCR and sequencing errors, raw reads were error-corrected and collapsed into unique sequences using a nearest-neighbor algorithm that merged closely related sequences. CDR3 sequences were aligned to IMGT reference sequences to assign V, D and J gene segments. For a sequence to be retained, a match of at least six nucleotides to both a V gene segment and a J gene segment was required. A rearrangement counted as productive if the CDR3 had no stop codons and remained in frame with V and J, and every other rearrangement counted as non-productive. CDR3 was defined by IMGT convention, running from the second conserved V-encoded cysteine to the conserved J-encoded phenylalanine. The earlier analysis of some 540 of the donors excluded any sequence lacking an unambiguous match to a single V gene segment. An earlier analysis of several hundred of the donors called V segments functional above 56.7% productive rearrangements and segregating when the between-donor standard deviation exceeded 5%. A statistical classification framework was developed to diagnose cytomegalovirus status using the catalog of TCR beta chain sequences. In a later analysis, V and J genes were assigned by comparing TCR nucleotide sequences against IMGT/GENE-DB human TR gene sequences. Using the TCRdist pipeline, a later analysis assigned CDR3 sequences along with most-parsimonious VDJ recombination scenarios. In a later analysis, each TCR beta chain was defined by its CDR3 amino acid sequence together with its V-gene family, and reads without a unique V-gene family were excluded. As a way to deal with suspected cross-contamination and a sequencing artifact, a later analysis dropped 500 to 700 nucleotide sequences that were highly shared and had low generation probability. For each public chain, a later analysis derived a clonal expansion index from normalized ranks of inferred template counts within each repertoire. In a later analysis, generation probabilities were computed with a VDJ recombination model fitted to out-of-frame rearrangements, and the resulting probabilities were checked against IGoR. In a later analysis, TCR-TCR, TCR-HLA and TCR-CMV co-occurrence was scored with hypergeometric tests, and a repertoire-size bias correction was applied to TCR pairs. To estimate false discovery rates, a later analysis permuted the HLA or CMV assignments 20 times. In a later analysis, co-occurring TCRs were grouped using DBSCAN, and TCRdist sequence similarity was added for clustering within HLA-allele-positive subsets. Repertoires with fewer than 30,000 or more than 120,000 public chains, plus five repertoires with anomalous nucleotide sharing, were excluded from co-occurrence clustering. TCRdb obtained this table from immuneACCESS and retained in-frame rearrangements with V and J assigned. These tables miss some clones; where compared with another copy, unresolved V genes account for less than half of the shortfall, and the remainder is unexplained. V and J calls and clone size are those listed in that table; D and trimming were worked out from the DNA. The sample table shows 90,000 to 100,000 clones, and roughly 70% are seen once. Together, the top ten hold under 2.5% of the sample.

Sequenced sample: PBMCs. The sequence joins TRBV6-4 to TRBJ1-1; too little of a D gene remains to name it. This TCR was sampled from a man aged 45 to 65 in good health and CMV-seronegative. DNA sequence: TGTGCCAGCAGTGACTCCGCTGAGAGAGTTTTGAACACTGAAGCTTTCTTT. It encodes CASSDSAERVLNTEAFF.